This T cell receptor beta chain appears in the sequencing data of a study of blood T cell repertoires in COVID-19 (dated by TCRdb to 2019 to 2021). Broadly, across the study: Samples from collaborators originated in the United States, Italy and Spain and spanned both the acute and convalescent phases of COVID-19. Subjects who had been exposed to COVID-19, were actively infected with it, or had recovered from it provided the deeply sampled blood TCRbeta repertoires that made up the dataset. The prospective study material was composed of cDNA or gDNA derived from T cells, B-cell-depleted T cells, or PBMCs. Samples were obtained from the ongoing ImmuneRACE study (first 160 participants) and from 1,254 subjects provided by 6 global collaborators. Sample metadata almost always included a de-identified subject ID, COVID-19 status, age in years and sex. The repertoires were made available in a free public database intended to serve as a resource for research on the immune response to SARS-CoV-2. Where available, HLA class I and class II types were obtained from metadata supplied by the sample provider rather than from assay-based typing. Study-wide findings and limitations: Clinical and demographic metadata were provided uncurated, with the amount varying by source and participant.

To note about this clone: Its antigen specificity is not known. One base away there is no much larger clone; base qualities are not given.

Collaborating institutions collected whole blood in K2EDTA tubes following their own protocols. For TCRbeta analysis, collaborator samples were shipped as frozen whole blood, as isolated PBMCs, or as DNA extracted from either sample type. The immunoSEQ Assay, a bias-controlled multiplex PCR, was used to amplify TCRbeta CDR3 regions from genomic DNA. Processing in the source paper ran as follows. The number of nucleated cells in each sample was estimated from the amplification of reference gene primers within the assay. To quantify the absolute abundance of each unique TCRbeta CDR3 rearrangement, sequence reads were collapsed and filtered. Productive Simpson clonality was computed per sample as the square root of Simpson's diversity index over productive rearrangements. Drawn from immuneACCESS, this table holds only the in-frame rearrangements with V and J called that TCRdb kept. Clones are partly lost; checked studies trace under half to an unresolved V gene and leave the rest unexplained. V and J calls and clone size are copied from that table; D and trimming were computed from the DNA. This sample gives about 150,000 clones in total; approximately 86% of them show up just once. The top ten hold roughly a tenth of the sample.

At the junction V is shortened by 0 bases and J by 4 bases, with 13 bases in between. The CDR1 and CDR2 encoded by the germline V gene are SGHTS and YDEGEE. The CDR3 runs 15 amino acids, cysteine and phenylalanine included. Here the CDR3 DNA is all that survives: 45 bases in frame from base 1. The TCR was taken from an elderly woman with active or convalescent COVID-19. Specimen: peripheral blood. Here the chain combines TRBV5-8 and TRBJ1-1, with the D gene uncertain. The CDR3 protein sequence reads: CASSLVLGGGTEAFF. The sequenced DNA is TGTGCCAGCAGCTTGGTTCTGGGTGGAGGCACTGAAGCTTTCTTT.